One and the same sample provided the 32 T cell receptor beta chains below, sequenced in a study of identifying expanded T cells in peripheral blood. Generated by immunoSEQ multiplex PCR, the TCRdb table keeps only in-frame clones and is missing some. The table lists about 86,000 clones, about 88% of them singletons, with roughly 4.4% in the top ten. The sample was blood. The receptors were gathered from a person aged 18 to 75 in good health.

The chain uses TRBV6-5 and TRBJ2-2; weak D call: TRBD2 (5 bases). The CDR3 covers 15 residues. Looked up from germline, CDR1 is MNHEY and CDR2 is SVGAGI. V was clipped by 6 bases and J by 2 bases, with 13 bases between them. The CDR3: CASRPEDLNTGELFF. CDR3 coding DNA: TGTGCCAGCAGGCCAGAGGACTTAAACACCGGGGAGCTGTTTTTT.

This sequence joins TRBV5-8 and TRBJ1-2; 7 nucleotides agree with TRBD1. Germline V gene lookup returns CDR1 SGHTS and CDR2 YDEGEE. There are 19 residues in the CDR3. Trimming cost V 2 bases and J 0 bases; bases outside gene matches: 16. The DNA for the CDR3 is TGTGCCAGCAGCTTAGGAGAAGCCTTTGTCCAGGGGGCTAACTATGGCTACACCTTC. Its translation is CASSLGEAFVQGANYGYTF.

The chain recombines TRBV13 with TRBJ1-1; D call uncertain. Germline CDR1 and CDR2: PRHDT and FYEKMQ (reference sequence). Trimming removed 7 bases at V and 1 base at J, with 7 bases between. There are 12 residues in the CDR3. The CDR3 loop is CASTIENTEAFF. For the CDR3, the DNA is TGTGCCAGCACGATAGAGAACACTGAAGCTTTCTTT.

The CDR3 spells CASSLRWAALTPYNEQFF. The CDR3 DNA reads TGTGCCAGCAGCTTAAGGTGGGCAGCCTTGACGCCCTACAATGAGCAGTTCTTC. J is TRBJ2-1 and V is TRBV7-3; unclear D gene. This CDR3 is 18 amino acids long. V was cut by 1 base and J by 2 bases, with 18 bases left in between. Germline V lookup: CDR1 SGHTA, CDR2 FQGTGA.

In this sample, this clone turned up a few times. V gene TRBV30 combines with J gene TRBJ2-5, with unresolved D. Germline CDR1 reads GTSNPN; CDR2 reads SVGIG (reference sequence). The CDR3 is made up of 11 amino acids. The CDR3 is CAFDTEETQYF. DNA for the CDR3: TGTGCTTTCGACACCGAAGAGACCCAGTACTTC. Together with reference TRBV30 and TRBJ2-5, the CDR3 gives the full variable domain: SQTIHQWPATLVQPVGSPLSLECTVEGTSNPNLYWYRQAAGRGLQLLFYSVGIGQISSEVPQNLSASRPQDRQFILSSKKLLLSDSGFYLCAFDTEETQYFGPGTRLLVL.

This chain connects TRBV7-9 to TRBJ2-1; TRBD2 matches 10 bases. The CDR3 has 18 residues. Per the germline V gene, CDR1 is SEHNR and CDR2 is FQNEAQ (reference sequence). The trim removed 5 bases at V and 5 bases at J, leaving 15 bases unmatched. The CDR3, as DNA: TGTGCCAGCAGCCGGTCCTTTTCTGGACTAGCGGTCAACAATGAGCAGTTCTTC. Its translation is CASSRSFSGLAVNNEQFF.

The chain recombines TRBV10-3 with TRBJ1-1, with 7 bases fitting TRBD1. Losses at the gene ends were 9 bases for V and 0 bases for J; bases not matched to a gene: 10. From germline, CDR1 is ENHRY and CDR2 SYGVKD. CDR3 length equals 15 residues. CDR3 DNA: TGTGCCATTAAGGGACAGCCCTTTATGAACACTGAAGCTTTCTTT. Amino acid sequence: CAIKGQPFMNTEAFF.

The genes are TRBV18 and TRBJ1-5, with D perhaps matching TRBD1 (5 bases). Between the trimmed V and J ends, which lost 5 bases and 2 bases, there was a span of 7 bases. The CDR3 is 13 residues long. Germline CDR1 KGHSH, CDR2 LQKENI. The CDR3 nucleotides are TGTGCCAGCTCAGGAGGGGGCAATCAGCCCCAGCATTTT. It translates to CASSGGGNQPQHF.

V usage is TRBV9 and J usage is TRBJ2-7, with D perhaps TRBD2 (5 bases). Germline V gene sequence: CDR1 SGDLS, CDR2 YYNGEE. The V gene lost 0 bases and the J gene lost 1 base, with 14 bases spanning the gap. The CDR3 has 16 residues. The CDR3 sequence is CASSVDPGFGSYEQYF. CDR3 in DNA: TGTGCCAGCAGCGTAGATCCGGGGTTTGGATCCTACGAGCAGTACTTC.

In its sample, this clone was seen a few times. The J gene is TRBJ1-5, the V gene TRBV28; D ambiguous. Germline CDR1 and CDR2: MDHEN and SYDVKM. Trimming stripped 10 bases from V and 4 bases from J, with 23 bases between. This CDR3 contains 16 residues. CDR3: CAIRRGARHGNQPQHF. The CDR3 DNA reads TGTGCCATCCGGAGAGGAGCCCGTCACGGGAATCAGCCCCAGCATTTT.

The chain carries TRBV6-1 and TRBJ2-7; TRBD1 aligns across 9 bases. The length of the CDR3 is 15 residues. Trimming cost V 6 bases and J 2 bases; bases outside gene matches: 8. Germline V gene sequence: CDR1 MNHNS, CDR2 SASEGT. For the CDR3, the DNA is TGTGCCAGCAGGGTTGGACAGGGGAGAACCTACGAGCAGTACTTC. Translated: CASRVGQGRTYEQYF.

This chain joins TRBV2 and TRBJ2-1; no definite D call. The CDR3 consists of 13 residues. The V end lost 8 bases, the J end lost 2 bases, and 10 bases lay between the germline ends. Germline V CDR1 and CDR2: SNHLY, FYNNEI. This CDR3 is CASVVVPYNEQFF. The CDR3 nucleotides read TGTGCCAGCGTGGTTGTGCCCTACAATGAGCAGTTCTTC.

This chain uses TRBV11-2 with TRBJ2-1; a possible D gene is TRBD1 (5 bases). CDR1 and CDR2 from the germline V gene are SGHAT and FQNNGV. This CDR3 comprises 13 residues. V lost 2 bases and J 12 bases, leaving 14 bases between the germline ends. For the CDR3, the DNA is TGTGCCAGCAGCTTAATTTTTCAGGGTCTGCAGTTCTTC. The encoded protein is CASSLIFQGLQFF.

V and J are TRBV13 and TRBJ2-1; TRBD2 matches 10 bases. This CDR3 has 17 amino acids. Unmatched junction bases numbered 13, after V lost 4 bases and J lost 7 bases. Germline CDR1 reads PRHDT; CDR2 reads FYEKMQ (reference sequence). CDR3 nucleotide sequence: TGTGCCAGCAGCTCCCGTATTGCAGGACTAGCGGTAAATGAGCAGTTCTTC. Amino acids: CASSSRIAGLAVNEQFF.

The chain links TRBV4-3 to TRBJ1-1; 10 bases agree with TRBD1. The CDR3 consists of 16 residues. The V segment lost 0 bases and the J segment 8 bases; nucleotides outside the gene matches: 9. Germline lookup yields CDR1 LGHNA and CDR2 YSLEER. CDR3 amino acids: CASSQDARTGGLEAFF. CDR3 in DNA: TGCGCCAGCAGCCAAGACGCCCGGACAGGGGGTTTAGAAGCTTTCTTT.

This clone was seen only once. DNA of the CDR3: TGTGCCAGCAGACAAGGGACAGTTAGCAATCAGCCCCAGCATTTT. Translating gives CASRQGTVSNQPQHF. The V gene is TRBV6-5, the J gene TRBJ1-5; 7 positions match TRBD1. V was clipped by 6 bases and J by 0 bases; unmatched bases: 5. The CDR3 spans 15 residues. Germline CDR1 is MNHEY and CDR2 is SVGAGI.

The J gene is TRBJ2-7, the V gene TRBV4-1; a weak D match, TRBD1 (6 bases). V shed 0 bases and J shed 0 bases, with 9 bases lying between them. This CDR3 spans 15 amino acids. Germline values: CDR1 MGHRA, CDR2 YSYEKL. This chain's CDR3 is CASSQDRQASYEQYF. The CDR3 DNA follows: TGCGCCAGCAGCCAAGATCGACAGGCCTCCTACGAGCAGTACTTC.

The genes are TRBV6-5 and TRBJ1-6; a possible D gene is TRBD1 (5 bases). Germline V gene lookup returns CDR1 MNHEY and CDR2 SVGAGI. This CDR3 comprises 16 residues. The V end lost 0 bases, the J end lost 6 bases, and 12 bases lay between the germline ends. The CDR3 region is CASSYSPGRRNSPLHF. The CDR3 region has the DNA TGTGCCAGCAGTTACTCACCGGGACGGCGTAATTCACCCCTCCACTTT.

This chain links TRBV30 with TRBJ2-7; 11 bases align to TRBD1. There are 13 residues in the CDR3. Losses at the gene ends were 4 bases for V and 6 bases for J; bases not matched to a gene: 5. Germline V gene sequence: CDR1 GTSNPN, CDR2 SVGIG (reference sequence). Here the CDR3 DNA reads TGTGCCTGGACCAAGGGACAGGGGGGCGAGCAGTACTTC. This gives the protein CAWTKGQGGEQYF.

The chain recombines TRBV6-1 with TRBJ1-1, with 10 bases that match TRBD1. Germline V CDR1 and CDR2: MNHNS, SASEGT. The CDR3 loop spans 13 amino acids. This CDR3 reads CVSQAGQGTEAFF. In DNA form, the CDR3 reads TGTGTCTCTCAGGCGGGACAGGGGACTGAAGCTTTCTTT.

The rearrangement joins TRBV19 to TRBJ1-3, with a possible D match to TRBD1 (6 bases). Trimming cost V 5 bases and J 0 bases, with 14 bases left between them. The CDR3 consists of 16 residues. Germline CDR1 and CDR2: LNHDA and SQIVND (reference sequence). CDR3 nucleotides: TGTGCCAGTAGTCGAAACAGGGCCAGCTCTGGAAACACCATATATTTT. Translation: CASSRNRASSGNTIYF. Together with reference TRBV19 and TRBJ1-3, the CDR3 gives the full variable domain: DGGITQSPKYLFRKEGQNVTLSCEQNLNHDAMYWYRQDPGQGLRLIYYSQIVNDFQKGDIAEGYSVSREKKESFPLTVTSAQKNPTAFYLCASSRNRASSGNTIYFGEGSWLTVV.

The chain recombines TRBV6-1 with TRBJ2-7; D ambiguous. Germline V lookup: CDR1 MNHNS, CDR2 SASEGT. This CDR3 has 12 residues. Trimming stripped 6 bases from V and 3 bases from J, with 9 bases between. Written as DNA, the CDR3 is TGTGCCAGCAGAAGGTTAAGCTACGAGCAGTACTTC. Residues: CASRRLSYEQYF.

The J gene is TRBJ1-2, the V gene TRBV27; D is ambiguous. Per germline, CDR1 MNHEY and CDR2 SMNVEV (reference sequence). Trimming shortened V by 6 bases and J by 0 bases, and 8 bases separated the two germline ends. The CDR3 sequence is 13 residues long. The CDR3 coding sequence is TGTGCCAGCAGCGACAAACCTAACTATGGCTACACCTTC. It encodes CASSDKPNYGYTF.

This clone was detected only once. The gene calls are TRBV29-1 and TRBJ2-3; D uncertain. The CDR3 totals 12 residues. V was trimmed by 7 bases and J by 2 bases, leaving 10 bases between them. CDR1 and CDR2 from the germline V gene are SQVTM and ANQGSEA. The DNA of the CDR3 is TGCAGCGCCGGCGGCATCACAGATACGCAGTATTTT. Its translation is CSAGGITDTQYF.

This clone has only a few counts. This sample includes further DNA sequences coding for the same CDR3. V gene TRBV18 combines with J gene TRBJ1-5; D ambiguous. The CDR3 totals 14 residues. Trimming took 1 base from V and 0 from J, leaving 4 bases between them. CDR1 is KGHSH and CDR2 is LQKENI in the germline V gene. As DNA, the CDR3 is TGTGCCAGCTCACCACAGGATAGCAATCAGCCCCAGCATTTT. Residues: CASSPQDSNQPQHF. The full variable domain, completed using reference TRBV18 and TRBJ1-5, is NAGVMQNPRHLVRRRGQEARLRCSPMKGHSHVYWYRQLPEEGLKFMVYLQKENIIDESGMPKERFSAEFPKEGPSILRIQQVVRGDSAAYFCASSPQDSNQPQHFGDGTRLSIL.

The chain links TRBV5-6 to TRBJ1-5, with 8 bases identical to TRBD1. The CDR3 extends over 16 amino acids. CDR1 is SGHDT, CDR2 YYEEEE, per germline. After removal of 0 bases from V and 0 bases from J, the junction contained 2 bases not matched to a gene. CDR3 sequence: CASSLGQGTSNQPQHF. DNA for the CDR3: TGTGCCAGCAGCTTGGGACAGGGGACTAGCAATCAGCCCCAGCATTTT.

The CDR3 nucleotides read TGCAGCGTTCTGGGCACAGATACGCAGTATTTT. Translated, it gives CSVLGTDTQYF. This sequence joins TRBV29-1 and TRBJ2-3; D gene unclear. CDR1 SQVTM and CDR2 ANQGSEA come from the germline V gene. The ends were cut back, 5 bases at V and 1 base at J, with 4 bases in the middle. There are 11 residues in the CDR3.

This clone has only a few counts. This sequence joins TRBV19 and TRBJ1-6; 7 bases map to TRBD1. Trimming removed 7 bases from V and 10 bases from J; junction bases left unmatched: 10. This CDR3 is 14 amino acids long. Germline V CDR1 and CDR2: LNHDA, SQIVND (reference sequence). The CDR3 bases are TGTGCCAGTACCCAACAGGGGCGGGGATCACCCCTCCACTTT. Protein sequence: CASTQQGRGSPLHF.

This clone was picked up one time. This sequence joins TRBV6-1 and TRBJ1-1; D gene unclear. The V gene lost 0 bases and the J gene lost 0 bases, with 8 bases spanning the gap. The CDR3 length is 15 residues. Germline CDR1 is MNHNS and CDR2 is SASEGT. CDR3 nucleotide sequence: TGTGCCAGCAGTGAAGCGCGCGGCATGAACACTGAAGCTTTCTTT. It translates to CASSEARGMNTEAFF.

The chain joins TRBV11-2 to TRBJ2-1; possibly TRBD1 or TRBD2 for D (5 bases each). CDR3 length equals 15 residues. V lost 2 bases and J lost 6, with 14 bases in between. Germline V CDR1 and CDR2: SGHAT, FQNNGV. The CDR3 spells CASSLWDRTRNEQFF. The CDR3 bases are TGTGCCAGCAGCTTATGGGACCGAACTCGCAATGAGCAGTTCTTC.

The chain joins TRBV4-3 to TRBJ2-3; 7 bases are a match to TRBD2. The V gene end was trimmed by 0 bases and the J gene end by 1 base; junction bases not matched to a gene: 10. The CDR3 totals 18 residues. Germline-derived CDR1 and CDR2 are LGHNA and YSLEER. The DNA of the CDR3 is TGCGCCAGCAGCCAAGACCCGATTAGCGGGTCTCGCACAGATACGCAGTATTTT. This codes for CASSQDPISGSRTDTQYF.

The V and J genes are TRBV27 and TRBJ2-3; TRBD1 aligns across 8 bases. CDR3 length equals 15 residues. V shed 5 bases and J 4 bases; nucleotides not matched to a gene: 8. Germline-derived CDR1 and CDR2 are MNHEY and SMNVEV (reference sequence). The CDR3 is CASSNDRGWSDTQYF. CDR3 DNA sequence: TGTGCCAGCAGTAACGACAGGGGATGGTCAGATACGCAGTATTTT.